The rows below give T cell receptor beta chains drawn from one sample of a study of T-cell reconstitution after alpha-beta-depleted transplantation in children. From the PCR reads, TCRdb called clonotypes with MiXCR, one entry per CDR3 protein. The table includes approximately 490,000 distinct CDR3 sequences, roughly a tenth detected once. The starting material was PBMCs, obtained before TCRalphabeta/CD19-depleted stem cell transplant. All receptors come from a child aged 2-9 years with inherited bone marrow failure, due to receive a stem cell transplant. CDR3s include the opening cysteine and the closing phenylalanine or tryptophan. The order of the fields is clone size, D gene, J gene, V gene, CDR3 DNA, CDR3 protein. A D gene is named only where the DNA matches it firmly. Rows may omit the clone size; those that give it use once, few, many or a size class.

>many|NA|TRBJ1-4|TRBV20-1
TGCAGTGCTAGAGCGCGACAGCTGGGAAGGACCAATAATGAAAAACTGTTTTTT
CSARARQLGRTNNEKLFF
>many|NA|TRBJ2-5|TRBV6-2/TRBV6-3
TGTGCCAGCAGAAGGACCCTCCAGGAGGAGACCCAGTACTTC
CASRRTLQEETQYF
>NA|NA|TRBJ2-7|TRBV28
TGTGCCAGCAGCACCACGGGACTTTACCACGAGCAGTACTTC
CASSTTGLYHEQYF
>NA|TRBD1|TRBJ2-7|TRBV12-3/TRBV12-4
TGTGCCAGCAGTGCCCGGGACAGGGACCTGACGCAGTACTTC
CASSARDRDLTQYF
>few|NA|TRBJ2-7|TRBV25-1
TGTGCCAGCAGTGATTTGGGATCCCGGTTATCCTACGAGCAGTACTTC
CASSDLGSRLSYEQYF
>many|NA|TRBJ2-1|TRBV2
TGTGCCAGCACCCCTCAATGGGGGGGCGCAGGCACGGGCAATGAGCAGTTCTTC
CASTPQWGGAGTGNEQFF
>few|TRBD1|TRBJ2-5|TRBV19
TGTGCCAGTAGCCGACCGGGACAGCTAAAAGAGACCCAGTACTTC
CASSRPGQLKETQYF
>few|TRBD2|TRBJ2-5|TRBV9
TGTGCCAGCAGCGTAGGTCGGGAGGGCCCGGAGACCCAGTACTTC
CASSVGREGPETQYF
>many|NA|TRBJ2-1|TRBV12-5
TGTGCTAGTGGTTTGTGGTTGAGCTCCTACAATGAGCAGTTCTTC
CASGLWLSSYNEQFF
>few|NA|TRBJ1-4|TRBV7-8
TGTGCCAGCAGCTTATACCTGGGGTCGGGATCGGAAAAACTGTTTTTT
CASSLYLGSGSEKLFF
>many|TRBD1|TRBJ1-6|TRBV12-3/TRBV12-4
TGTGCCAGCAGCCCCGGACAGGGCCTCCACTTT
CASSPGQGLHF
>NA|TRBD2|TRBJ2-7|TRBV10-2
TGCGCCAGCAGTGAGTCGACGGTAGCGGGAGTAGGCGAGCAGTACTTC
CASSESTVAGVGEQYF
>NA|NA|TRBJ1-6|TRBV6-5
TGTGCCAGCAGTTACTCGGCAGGGAGGGTTTCACCCCTCCACTTT
CASSYSAGRVSPLHF
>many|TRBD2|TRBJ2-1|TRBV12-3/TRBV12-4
TGTGCCAGCAGTTTAGTGGTCCTAGCGGGATTTCCCTACAATGAGCAGTTCTTC
CASSLVVLAGFPYNEQFF
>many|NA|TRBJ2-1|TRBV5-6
TGTGCCAGCAGCTTGGAGGGTGGCAATGAGCAGTTCTTC
CASSLEGGNEQFF
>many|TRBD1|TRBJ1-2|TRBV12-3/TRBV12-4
TGTGCCAGCAACCCGACAGGGGTAGACTATGGCTACACCTTC
CASNPTGVDYGYTF
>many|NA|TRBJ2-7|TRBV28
TGTGCCAGCAGCCTCGGGACAGAGCAGTACTTC
CASSLGTEQYF
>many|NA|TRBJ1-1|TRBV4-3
TGCGCCAGCAGCCTCCATCCGCCCCTTCGAGGCAGGACCAACACTGAAGCTTTCTTT
CASSLHPPLRGRTNTEAFF
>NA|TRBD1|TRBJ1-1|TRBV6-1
TGTGCCAGCAGTCGGACAGGGACGAACACTGAAGCTTTCTTT
CASSRTGTNTEAFF
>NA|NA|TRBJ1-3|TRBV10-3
TGTGCCGTCAGGGGAGAAGGAAACACCATATATTTT
CAVRGEGNTIYF
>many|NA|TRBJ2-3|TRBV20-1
TGCAGTGCTAGAGCCCAGGTGCAGTATTTT
CSARAQVQYF
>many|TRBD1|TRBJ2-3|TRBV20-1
TGCAGTGCTGACAGGGGGCCAGATACGCAGTATTTT
CSADRGPDTQYF